What follows are 24 T cell receptor beta chains derived from one specimen sequenced in a study of OX40 agonist ivuxolimab in advanced cancers. Assay: immunoSEQ multiplex PCR; the TCRdb copy retains only in-frame clones and omits some. Of 94,000 or so clones listed, around four fifths are singletons. Sequenced here: CD4+ or CD8+ T cells sorted from blood, sampled in a trial of the OX40 agonist ivuxolimab. Receptor source: an adult with an advanced solid tumor such as melanoma, head and neck, liver or kidney cancer.

The rearrangement joins TRBV19 to TRBJ1-2, with D perhaps matching TRBD1 (5 bases). The CDR3 sequence is 17 residues long. V lost 3 bases and J lost 4, with 21 bases in between. Germline V gives CDR1 LNHDA, CDR2 SQIVND (reference sequence). This CDR3 reads CASSMGFRDRDLYGYTF. For the CDR3, the DNA is TGTGCCAGTAGTATGGGCTTCCGGGACCGGGACCTCTATGGCTACACCTTC.

The J gene is TRBJ1-1, the V gene TRBV2; D gene uncertain. CDR3 length: 14 residues. V lost 3 bases and J 3 bases, leaving 11 bases between the germline ends. CDR1 and CDR2 from the germline V gene are SNHLY and FYNNEI. As DNA, the CDR3 is TGTGCCAGCAGTGAGAAGGGTTCGCACACTGAAGCTTTCTTT. Its protein is CASSEKGSHTEAFF.

In this sample, this clone turned up once. The chain carries TRBV18 and TRBJ1-1; possibly TRBD1 for D (6 bases). Germline assignment: CDR1 KGHSH and CDR2 LQKENI. CDR3 length: 12 amino acids. Trimming took 1 base from V and 9 from J, leaving 9 bases between them. CDR3 DNA sequence: TGTGCCAGCTCACCACAGGGGGTAAAAGCTTTCTTT. Protein: CASSPQGVKAFF.

V and J are TRBV7-2 and TRBJ1-2, with TRBD1 identical over 8 bases. CDR1 and CDR2 (germline): SGHTA, FQGNSA. The V segment lost 5 bases and the J segment 5 bases; nucleotides outside the gene matches: 19. The CDR3 has 18 amino acids. CDR3 loop: CASSQQHYGAGGSYGYTF. The CDR3 DNA reads as TGTGCCAGCAGCCAACAACACTACGGGGCAGGGGGCTCGTATGGCTACACCTTC.

In this sample, this clone turned up once. The CDR3 here is CASSLGLAGFTDTQYF. In nucleotides, the CDR3 is TGTGCCAGCAGCTTAGGGCTAGCGGGGTTCACAGATACGCAGTATTTT. The genes are TRBV7-2 and TRBJ2-3; the match to TRBD2 covers 9 bases. Germline lookup yields CDR1 SGHTA and CDR2 FQGNSA. V was pared by 1 base and J by 2 bases, with 4 bases of the junction left unmatched. The CDR3 sequence is 16 residues long. Using reference TRBV7-2 and TRBJ2-3 for the parts outside the CDR3, the full variable domain is GAGVSQSPSNKVTEKGKDVELRCDPISGHTALYWYRQSLGQGLEFLIYFQGNSAPDKSGLPSDRFSAERTGGSVSTLTIQRTQQEDSAVYLCASSLGLAGFTDTQYFGPGTRLTVL.

J is TRBJ1-1 and V is TRBV28; 8 bases match TRBD1. With V trimmed by 2 bases and J by 6 bases, 8 bases remained unmatched. The CDR3 has 15 residues. CDR1 and CDR2 from the germline V gene are MDHEN and SYDVKM. CDR3 coding DNA: TGTGCCAGCAGTTTACTACAGGGGGTTTTTCCTGAAGCTTTCTTT. It codes for CASSLLQGVFPEAFF.

The chain recombines TRBV2 with TRBJ2-7; D may be TRBD1 or TRBD2 (6 bases each). The CDR3 spans 12 residues. V shed 6 bases and J shed 5 bases, with 11 bases lying between them. Germline lookup yields CDR1 SNHLY and CDR2 FYNNEI. CDR3 loop: CASRGGLNEQYV. The CDR3, as DNA: TGTGCCAGCAGGGGGGGCCTCAACGAGCAGTACGTC.

This clone was detected a few times. CDR3 coding DNA: TGTGCCAGCAGTTCCCGATTCGGGGTCAACTACAATGAGCAGTTCTTC. It specifies CASSSRFGVNYNEQFF. J is TRBJ2-1 and V is TRBV6-6; D possibly corresponds to TRBD2 (5 bases). Germline V gene sequence: CDR1 MNHNY, CDR2 SVGAGI (reference sequence). V was cut by 4 bases and J by 3 bases, with 16 bases left in between. There are 16 residues in the CDR3.

The chain employs TRBV6-1 and TRBJ2-1; 7 bases line up with TRBD1. The CDR3 is made up of 14 amino acids. Germline CDR1 and CDR2: MNHNS and SASEGT. The V and J ends lost 7 bases and 8 bases, in that order; junction bases with no gene match: 11. The CDR3 reads CASKLDRDSDEQFF. The DNA for the CDR3 is TGTGCCAGCAAGCTTGACAGGGATTCGGATGAGCAGTTCTTC.

The J gene is TRBJ2-3, the V gene TRBV5-1; TRBD2 matches at 11 bases. The CDR3 has 15 amino acids. Germline V gene sequence: CDR1 SGHRS, CDR2 YFSETQ. With V trimmed by 4 bases and J by 2 bases, 3 bases remained unmatched. CDR3 bases: TGCGCCAGCAGCCAGGGACTAGCGGACACAGATACGCAGTATTTT. Encoded protein: CASSQGLADTDTQYF.

The rearrangement uses TRBV15 and TRBJ1-2, with D unresolved. This CDR3 region has 16 residues. CDR1 and CDR2 from the germline V gene are LNHNV and YYDKDF (reference sequence). Trimming left V 0 bases short and J 0 bases short, with 11 bases between. CDR3 sequence reads: CATSREDGTSNYGYTF. The CDR3 DNA reads as TGTGCCACCAGCAGAGAAGACGGCACCTCTAACTATGGCTACACCTTC. The variable domain in full, with the rest retrieved from reference TRBV15 and TRBJ1-2, is DAMVIQNPRYQVTQFGKPVTLSCSQTLNHNVMYWYQQKSSQAPKLLFHYYDKDFNNEADTPDNFQSRRPNTSFCFLDIRSPGLGDTAMYLCATSREDGTSNYGYTFGSGTRLTVV.

With respect to this clone: The junction and the germline gene differ at one end; a read error may be behind it. The gene calls are TRBV6-1 and TRBJ2-1, with TRBD2 as a possible D gene (6 bases). CDR1 is MNHNS and CDR2 is SASEGT in the germline V gene. This CDR3 comprises 12 residues. In DNA, the CDR3 is TGTGCCAGCAGTGAAGCTTCCAGGGAGGTCGTCTTC. It yields the protein CASSEASREVVF.

The chain recombines TRBV18 with TRBJ1-1; TRBD1 agrees at 8 bases. V lost 4 bases and J lost 4; bases outside the gene matches: 23. The CDR3 runs to 20 residues. The germline gives CDR1 KGHSH, CDR2 LQKENI. The CDR3 is CASSLTPLQTGEQKGTEAFF. In DNA, the CDR3 is TGTGCCAGCTCACTTACTCCCCTACAGACAGGGGAGCAGAAAGGCACTGAAGCTTTCTTT. Supplemented by reference TRBV18 and TRBJ1-1, the full variable domain reads NAGVMQNPRHLVRRRGQEARLRCSPMKGHSHVYWYRQLPEEGLKFMVYLQKENIIDESGMPKERFSAEFPKEGPSILRIQQVVRGDSAAYFCASSLTPLQTGEQKGTEAFFGQGTRLTVV.

CDR3 nucleotides: TGCAGCGTGATATACACTGAAGCTTTCTTT. This sequence encodes CSVIYTEAFF. The chain recombines TRBV29-1 with TRBJ1-1, with unresolved D. V lost 6 bases, J lost 3 bases, and 5 bases lay in between. CDR3 length: 10 amino acids. Germline CDR1 reads SQVTM; CDR2 reads ANQGSEA.

The V and J genes are TRBV7-2 and TRBJ2-6; D gene uncertain. CDR3 length: 14 residues. Trimming left V 0 bases short and J 4 bases short, with 4 bases between. CDR1 and CDR2 (germline): SGHTA, FQGNSA. CDR3 nucleotides: TGTGCCAGCAGCTTAGCGCCCGGGGCCAACGTCCTGACTTTC. This encodes CASSLAPGANVLTF.

The chain joins TRBV5-6 to TRBJ2-7; tentatively, D is TRBD2 (5 bases). Germline V CDR1 and CDR2: SGHDT, YYEEEE. Between the trimmed V and J ends, which lost 4 bases and 0 bases, there was a span of 17 bases. The CDR3 is 16 residues long. The CDR3 sequence is CASSPSWTDGSYEQYF. CDR3 bases: TGTGCCAGCAGCCCGTCCTGGACTGACGGCTCCTACGAGCAGTACTTC.

The chain recombines TRBV18 with TRBJ2-1; TRBD2 might be the D (5 bases). Germline loops: CDR1 KGHSH, CDR2 LQKENI. V was pared by 8 bases and J by 7 bases, with 18 bases between. This CDR3 has 14 residues. CDR3: CASHPTDSGNEQFF. In DNA, the CDR3 is TGTGCCAGCCACCCCACGGACTCCGGGAATGAGCAGTTCTTC.

This clone rates as medium-sized. The chain has TRBV9 and TRBJ1-6; the D is unclear. The CDR3 is made up of 13 amino acids. The V gene's germline CDR1 is SGDLS and CDR2 YYNGEE. Trimming pared 0 bases from V and 8 bases from J, leaving 6 bases between. CDR3 region: CASSVGVDSPLHF. Here the CDR3 DNA reads TGTGCCAGCAGCGTAGGCGTCGATTCACCCCTCCACTTT.

The chain uses TRBV5-1 and TRBJ1-4; TRBD1 might be the D (5 bases). Trimming removed 1 base at V and 0 bases at J, with 13 bases between. The CDR3 totals 17 residues. CDR1 and CDR2 from the germline V gene are SGHRS and YFSETQ. CDR3 sequence: CASSLIPGTATNEKLFF. The DNA for the CDR3 is TGCGCCAGCAGCTTGATTCCAGGGACGGCAACTAATGAAAAACTGTTTTTT. Full variable domain (outside the CDR3, taken from reference TRBV5-1 and TRBJ1-4): KAGVTQTPRYLIKTRGQQVTLSCSPISGHRSVSWYQQTPGQGLQFLFEYFSETQRNKGNFPGRFSGRQFSNSRSEMNVSTLELGDSALYLCASSLIPGTATNEKLFFGSGTQLSVL.

CDR3 region: CASSIFFSGTESYGYTF. DNA for the CDR3: TGTGCCAGTAGTATTTTTTTCTCCGGGACAGAGAGCTATGGCTACACCTTC. The chain is built from TRBV19 and TRBJ1-2; 7 bases fit TRBD1. V trimming: 3 bases; J trimming: 4 bases; junction bases outside the gene matches: 14. In germline, CDR1 is LNHDA, CDR2 SQIVND (reference sequence). This CDR3 comprises 17 residues.

The J gene is TRBJ1-1, the V gene TRBV5-4; D possibly corresponds to TRBD1 (6 bases). This CDR3 region has 15 residues. The V gene's germline CDR1 is SGHNT and CDR2 YYREEE (reference sequence). Between the trimmed V and J ends, which lost 0 bases and 1 base, there was a span of 10 bases. CDR3 in amino acids: CASSLGPQGNTEAFF. The CDR3 DNA reads as TGTGCCAGCAGCTTGGGGCCACAGGGGAACACTGAAGCTTTCTTT.

V gene TRBV5-1 combines with J gene TRBJ1-1; maybe TRBD1 (5 bases). From germline, CDR1 is SGHRS and CDR2 YFSETQ. The length of the CDR3 is 13 residues. V lost 6 bases and J 1 base, leaving 10 bases between the germline ends. This CDR3 is CASNNQGNTEAFF. For the CDR3, the DNA is TGCGCCAGCAATAATCAGGGGAACACTGAAGCTTTCTTT.

The J gene is TRBJ2-5, the V gene TRBV6-1; TRBD1 matches at 10 bases. Germline V gene sequence: CDR1 MNHNS, CDR2 SASEGT. The CDR3 is 14 residues long. The trim removed 9 bases at V and 4 bases at J, leaving 8 bases unmatched. The CDR3 region is CASYRTGGGETQYF. DNA of the CDR3: TGTGCCAGTTATCGGACAGGGGGGGGAGAGACCCAGTACTTC.

This chain connects TRBV5-6 to TRBJ1-1, with D possibly TRBD1 on 6 matching bases. The CDR3 covers 16 residues. Germline lookup yields CDR1 SGHDT and CDR2 YYEEEE. V lost 2 bases and J lost 5, with 19 bases in between. CDR3 sequence: CASSFDRFLAGTEAFF. CDR3 in DNA: TGTGCCAGCAGCTTCGACAGGTTCTTGGCGGGTACTGAAGCTTTCTTT.